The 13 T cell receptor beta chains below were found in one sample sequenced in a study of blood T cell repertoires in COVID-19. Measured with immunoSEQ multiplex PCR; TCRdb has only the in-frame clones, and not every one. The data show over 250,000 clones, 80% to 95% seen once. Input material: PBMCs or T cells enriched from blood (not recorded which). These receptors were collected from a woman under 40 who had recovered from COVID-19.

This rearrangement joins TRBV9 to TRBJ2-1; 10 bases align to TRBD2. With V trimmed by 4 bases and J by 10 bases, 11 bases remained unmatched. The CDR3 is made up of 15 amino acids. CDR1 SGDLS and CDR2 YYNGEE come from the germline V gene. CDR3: CASSLASGRAGEQFF. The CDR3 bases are TGTGCCAGCAGCCTCGCCAGCGGGAGGGCAGGGGAGCAGTTCTTC.

As DNA, the CDR3 is TGTGCCAGCAGTTCCCTCCGACAGGACGAGCAGTACTTC. Its protein is CASSSLRQDEQYF. The chain links TRBV6-5 to TRBJ2-7; possible D gene TRBD1, 6 bases. V lost 4 bases and J 5 bases, leaving 12 bases between the germline ends. Germline V gene data show CDR1 as MNHEY and CDR2 as SVGAGI. The CDR3 contains 13 residues.

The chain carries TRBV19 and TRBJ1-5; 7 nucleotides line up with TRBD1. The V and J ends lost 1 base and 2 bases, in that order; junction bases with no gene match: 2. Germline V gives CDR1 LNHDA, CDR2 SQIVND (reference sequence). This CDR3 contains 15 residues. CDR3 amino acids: CASSIGQGGNQPQHF. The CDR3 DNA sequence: TGTGCCAGTAGTATAGGACAGGGTGGCAATCAGCCCCAGCATTTT.

In nucleotides, the CDR3 is TGTGCCAGTAGTACCCCTCTAGCGGGAGGCGAGCAGTACTTC. It is translated as CASSTPLAGGEQYF. The chain uses TRBV19 and TRBJ2-7, with 11 bases that match TRBD2. This CDR3 spans 14 amino acids. Looked up from germline, CDR1 is LNHDA and CDR2 is SQIVND (reference sequence). V gave up 4 bases and J gave up 6 bases; unmatched junction bases: 5. The variable domain in full, with the rest retrieved from reference TRBV19 and TRBJ2-7, is DGGITQSPKYLFRKEGQNVTLSCEQNLNHDAMYWYRQDPGQGLRLIYYSQIVNDFQKGDIAEGYSVSREKKESFPLTVTSAQKNPTAFYLCASSTPLAGGEQYFGPGTRLTVT.

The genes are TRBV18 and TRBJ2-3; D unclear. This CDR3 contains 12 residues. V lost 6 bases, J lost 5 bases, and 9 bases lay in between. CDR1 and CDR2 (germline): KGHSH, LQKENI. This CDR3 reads CASSPAGDTQYF. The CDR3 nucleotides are TGTGCCAGCTCCCCCGCCGGAGATACGCAGTATTTT.

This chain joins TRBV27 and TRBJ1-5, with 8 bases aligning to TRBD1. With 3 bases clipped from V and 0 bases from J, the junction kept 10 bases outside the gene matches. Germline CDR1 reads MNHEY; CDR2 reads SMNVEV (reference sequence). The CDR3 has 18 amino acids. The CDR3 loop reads CASSFTTGAAYSNQPQHF. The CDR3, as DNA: TGTGCCAGCAGTTTCACGACAGGGGCGGCTTATAGCAATCAGCCCCAGCATTTT.

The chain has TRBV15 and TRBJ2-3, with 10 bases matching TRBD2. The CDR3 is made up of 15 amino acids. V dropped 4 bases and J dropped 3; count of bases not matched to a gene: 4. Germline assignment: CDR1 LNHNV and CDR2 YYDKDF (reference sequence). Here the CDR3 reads CATSKASGRTDTQYF. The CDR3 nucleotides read TGTGCCACCAGCAAAGCTAGCGGGAGAACAGATACGCAGTATTTT.

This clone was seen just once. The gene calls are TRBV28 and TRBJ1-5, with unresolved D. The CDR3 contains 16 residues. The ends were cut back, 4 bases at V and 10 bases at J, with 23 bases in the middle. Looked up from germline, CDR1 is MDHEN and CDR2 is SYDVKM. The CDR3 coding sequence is TGTGCCAGCAGTTCAGACGAGCGCATATTGACGGTTCCCCAGCATTTT. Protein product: CASSSDERILTVPQHF.

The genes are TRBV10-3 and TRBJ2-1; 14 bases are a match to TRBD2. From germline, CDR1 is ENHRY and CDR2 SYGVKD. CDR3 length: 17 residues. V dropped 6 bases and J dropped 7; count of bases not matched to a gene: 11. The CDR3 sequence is CAISAPTSGRAANEQFF. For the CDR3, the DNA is TGTGCCATCAGCGCACCGACTAGCGGGAGGGCCGCGAATGAGCAGTTCTTC.

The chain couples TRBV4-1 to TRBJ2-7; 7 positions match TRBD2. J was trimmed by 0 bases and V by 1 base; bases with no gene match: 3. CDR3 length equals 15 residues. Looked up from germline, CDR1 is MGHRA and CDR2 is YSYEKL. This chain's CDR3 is CASSQGGGSSYEQYF. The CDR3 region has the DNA TGCGCCAGCAGCCAAGGGGGGGGAAGCTCCTACGAGCAGTACTTC.

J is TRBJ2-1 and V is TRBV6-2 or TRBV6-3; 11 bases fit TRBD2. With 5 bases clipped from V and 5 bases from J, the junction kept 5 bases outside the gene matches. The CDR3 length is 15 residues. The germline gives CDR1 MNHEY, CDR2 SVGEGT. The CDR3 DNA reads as TGTGCCAGCAGTCGAACTAGCGGGAGACACAATGAGCAGTTCTTC. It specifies CASSRTSGRHNEQFF.

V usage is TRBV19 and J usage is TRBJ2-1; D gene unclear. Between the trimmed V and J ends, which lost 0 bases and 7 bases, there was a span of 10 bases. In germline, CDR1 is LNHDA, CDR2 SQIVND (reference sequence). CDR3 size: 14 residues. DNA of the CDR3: TGTGCCAGTAGTATAGATACACCACGAAATGAGCAGTTCTTC. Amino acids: CASSIDTPRNEQFF.

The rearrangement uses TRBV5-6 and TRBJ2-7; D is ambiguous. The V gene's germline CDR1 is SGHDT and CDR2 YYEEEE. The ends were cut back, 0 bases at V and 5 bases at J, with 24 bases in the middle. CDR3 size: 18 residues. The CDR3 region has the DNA TGTGCCAGCAGCTTGGATGCCCCTATTGAAACAGCTGTGCACGAGCAGTACTTC. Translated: CASSLDAPIETAVHEQYF.